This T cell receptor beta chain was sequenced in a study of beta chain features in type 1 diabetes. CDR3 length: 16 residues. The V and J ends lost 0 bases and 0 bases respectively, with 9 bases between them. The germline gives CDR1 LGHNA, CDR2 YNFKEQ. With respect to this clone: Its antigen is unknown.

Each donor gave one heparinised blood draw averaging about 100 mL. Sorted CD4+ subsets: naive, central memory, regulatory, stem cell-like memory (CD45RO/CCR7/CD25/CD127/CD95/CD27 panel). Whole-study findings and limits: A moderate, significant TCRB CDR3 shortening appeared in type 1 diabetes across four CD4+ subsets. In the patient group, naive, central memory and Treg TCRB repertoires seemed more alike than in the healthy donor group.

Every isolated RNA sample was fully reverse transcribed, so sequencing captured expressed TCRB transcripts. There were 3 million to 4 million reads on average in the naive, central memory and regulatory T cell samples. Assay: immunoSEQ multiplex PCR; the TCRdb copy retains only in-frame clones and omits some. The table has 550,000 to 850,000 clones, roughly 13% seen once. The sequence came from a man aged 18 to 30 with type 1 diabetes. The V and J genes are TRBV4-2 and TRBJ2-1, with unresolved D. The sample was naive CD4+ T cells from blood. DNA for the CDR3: TGTGCCAGCAGCCAAGATACCCACCGCTCCTACAATGAGCAGTTCTTC. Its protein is CASSQDTHRSYNEQFF.